What follows are 18 T cell receptor beta chains derived from one specimen sequenced in a study of response to subunit inactivated influenza vaccine (dated by TCRdb to the late 2010s). Libraries came from RT-PCR. The sequencer was an Illumina HiSeq 2500. TCRdb reran the public reads through fastp at Q25 and MiXCR, keeping productive beta chains. Every CDR3 protein is listed once, alongside the most common genes and DNA of its rows. Across this sample there are about 520,000 distinct CDR3 sequences, with about 7.2% seen only once. Together, the top ten hold about an eighth of the sample. The material sequenced was PBMCs from blood, taken about 24 months after vaccination. Receptors were obtained from a man between 45 and 75 years old who received an inactivated influenza vaccine. Donor details come from another sample of the same person, matched by shared clones.

A note on this clonotype: The junction differs from germline at one of its ends, possibly a read error. The chain links TRBV12-3 or TRBV12-4 to TRBJ2-4, with D possibly being TRBD1 (7 bases). The CDR3 is made up of 19 amino acids. CDR3 sequence (DNA): TGTACCAGCAGTTTCCGAATGGACAGGAGGGAAAAAGTCAAAAACATTCAGTACTTC. It translates to CTSSFRMDRREKVKNIQYF.

The rearrangement joins TRBV28 to TRBJ2-1; TRBD1 matches at 8 bases. The V segment lost 5 bases and the J segment 3 bases; nucleotides outside the gene matches: 3. The CDR3 runs to 14 residues. Germline V gene lookup returns CDR1 MDHEN and CDR2 SYDVKM. The CDR3 sequence is CASSDRGNYNEQFF. The CDR3 region has the DNA TGTGCCAGCAGTGACAGGGGCAACTACAATGAGCAGTTCTTC.

In its sample, this clonotype was seen many times. This chain links TRBV12-3 or TRBV12-4 with TRBJ1-5; D may be TRBD1 (5 bases). Deletions cut 3 bases from V and 1 base from J, with 10 bases between. CDR3 size: 15 residues. The CDR3 sequence is CASSFRGSSNQPQHF. The CDR3 nucleotides read TGTGCCAGCAGTTTTAGGGGATCGAGCAATCAGCCCCAGCATTTT.

The chain links TRBV20-1 to TRBJ2-7, with D unresolved. Trimming removed 6 bases at V and 1 base at J, with 10 bases between. CDR1 and CDR2 from the germline V gene are DFQATT and SNEGSKA (reference sequence). The CDR3 is 12 amino acids. The CDR3 region has the DNA TGCAGTGCCCTAGGACCGTCCTACGAGCAGTACTTC. As protein: CSALGPSYEQYF.

This clonotype was recorded many times. This chain links TRBV5-1 with TRBJ1-5; D call uncertain. The CDR3 length is 13 residues. Between the trimmed V and J ends, which lost 4 bases and 6 bases, there was a span of 11 bases. Germline V gene lookup returns CDR1 SGHRS and CDR2 YFSETQ. The CDR3 coding sequence is TGCGCCAGCAGCCATTACCCGAGTCAGCCCCAGCATTTT. Translated: CASSHYPSQPQHF.

In its sample, this clonotype was seen many times. The rearrangement joins TRBV5-1 to TRBJ2-7; 7 positions agree with TRBD1. The germline V gene encodes CDR1 SGHRS and CDR2 YFSETQ. The junction had 12 bases not matched to a gene; V was cut back by 0 bases and J by 6 bases. CDR3 length equals 16 residues. The CDR3 reads CASSLAPGRQGTEQYF. In DNA, the CDR3 is TGCGCCAGCAGCTTGGCCCCCGGCCGACAGGGAACCGAGCAGTACTTC. The full variable domain, rest sourced from reference TRBV5-1 and TRBJ2-7, is KAGVTQTPRYLIKTRGQQVTLSCSPISGHRSVSWYQQTPGQGLQFLFEYFSETQRNKGNFPGRFSGRQFSNSRSEMNVSTLELGDSALYLCASSLAPGRQGTEQYFGPGTRLTVT.

This clonotype was counted between two and nine times. The V gene is TRBV7-9, the J gene TRBJ2-7; D unresolved. The CDR3 is made up of 13 amino acids. Trimming removed 3 bases from V and 4 bases from J, with 10 bases in between. The germline gives CDR1 SEHNR, CDR2 FQNEAQ (reference sequence). CDR3 DNA: TGTGCCAGCAGCTTGGTCGGCGTATACGAGCAGTACTTC. This encodes CASSLVGVYEQYF.

This clonotype was observed at least ten times. This chain joins TRBV7-2 and TRBJ2-1, with 7 bases fitting TRBD1. Germline loops: CDR1 SGHTA, CDR2 FQGNSA. This CDR3 spans 13 amino acids. The ends lost 5 bases at V and 9 bases at J; junction bases unmatched: 7. In DNA, the CDR3 is TGTGCCAGCAGCCCCAACAGGGGTTTTGAGCAGTTCTTC. Translation gives CASSPNRGFEQFF.

The V gene is TRBV6-2 or TRBV6-3, the J gene TRBJ2-1, with TRBD2 matching over 8 bases. The germline CDR1 and CDR2 sequences are MNHEY and SVGEGT. CDR3 length: 14 amino acids. The V and J ends lost 6 bases and 7 bases, in that order; junction bases with no gene match: 8. CDR3: CASRGLAGGNEQFF. For the CDR3, the DNA is TGTGCCAGCAGAGGCCTAGCGGGCGGGAATGAGCAGTTCTTC.

There are a few counts of this clonotype. The CDR3, as DNA: TGTGCCAGCAGCGTAGGAGGAACAGGCGGGACCCAGTACTTC. Protein: CASSVGGTGGTQYF. The gene calls are TRBV9 and TRBJ2-5; tentative D call: TRBD1 (5 bases). Per the germline V gene, CDR1 is SGDLS and CDR2 is YYNGEE. The CDR3 consists of 14 residues. V lost 0 bases and J 7 bases, leaving 13 bases between the germline ends.

This clonotype was recorded a few times. The V and J genes are TRBV20-1 and TRBJ2-7, with TRBD2 identical over 10 bases. The CDR3 sequence is 14 residues long. V shed 3 bases, J shed 0 bases, and the junction held 2 bases outside the gene matches. Germline CDR1 DFQATT, CDR2 SNEGSKA (reference sequence). CDR3 loop: CSASGLADSYEQYF. CDR3 nucleotides: TGCAGTGCTAGCGGACTAGCGGACTCCTACGAGCAGTACTTC.

V is TRBV7-9 and J is TRBJ2-5; a possible D gene is TRBD2 (6 bases). The germline V gene encodes CDR1 SEHNR and CDR2 FQNEAQ (reference sequence). The V and J ends lost 4 bases and 5 bases respectively, with 20 bases between them. The CDR3 length is 16 residues. This CDR3 is CASSSSDWGTRETQYF. CDR3 nucleotides: TGTGCCAGCAGCTCTAGTGATTGGGGGACTCGGGAGACCCAGTACTTC.

The CDR3 DNA follows: TGCAGTGTCAGGGGGCAGGGAACGGGTTTGGATACGCAGTATTTT. This sequence encodes CSVRGQGTGLDTQYF. The rearrangement links TRBV20-1 to TRBJ2-3; 8 nucleotides line up with TRBD1. Losses at the gene ends were 7 bases for V and 6 bases for J; bases not matched to a gene: 15. Germline CDR1 is DFQATT and CDR2 is SNEGSKA (reference sequence). This CDR3 is 15 amino acids long.

This clonotype was detected only a few times. V and J are TRBV7-2 and TRBJ2-1; TRBD2 aligns across 10 bases. The CDR3 runs to 14 residues. V gave up 6 bases and J gave up 7 bases; unmatched junction bases: 6. The V gene's germline CDR1 is SGHTA and CDR2 FQGNSA. CDR3 DNA sequence: TGTGCCAGCAGACGAGGACTAGCGGCAAATGAGCAGTTCTTC. Protein sequence: CASRRGLAANEQFF.

The table lists this clonotype with a few counts. V is TRBV20-1 and J is TRBJ2-1; perhaps TRBD1 as D (6 bases). The V end lost 0 bases, the J end lost 6 bases, and 12 bases lay between the germline ends. CDR3 length equals 14 residues. The germline V gene encodes CDR1 DFQATT and CDR2 SNEGSKA (reference sequence). The CDR3 reads CSARDSGALNEQFF. CDR3 coding DNA: TGCAGTGCTAGAGATTCAGGGGCTCTCAATGAGCAGTTCTTC.

This clonotype appeared many times. J is TRBJ2-3 and V is TRBV5-1; no clear D. Trimming removed 1 base from V and 0 bases from J, with 6 bases in between. From germline, CDR1 is SGHRS and CDR2 YFSETQ. The CDR3 has 14 amino acids. CDR3 in DNA: TGCGCCAGCAGCTTGTCCCGCAGCACAGATACGCAGTATTTT. Its translation: CASSLSRSTDTQYF.

This clonotype showed up just a few times. The chain links TRBV6-1 to TRBJ2-7; D uncertain. V lost 10 bases to trimming and J lost 3 bases, with 16 bases between them. Germline CDR1 and CDR2: MNHNS and SASEGT. The CDR3 runs to 13 residues. CDR3 bases: TGTGCCACCGGGCAAGGAGTTCGCTACGAGCAGTACTTC. The encoded protein is CATGQGVRYEQYF.

This clonotype was seen only a few times. The chain has TRBV25-1 and TRBJ1-4; weak D call: TRBD1 (6 bases). The ends were cut back, 3 bases at V and 5 bases at J, with 10 bases in the middle. This CDR3 has 14 amino acids. Germline V gene data show CDR1 as MGHDK and CDR2 as SYGVNS. In DNA form, the CDR3 reads TGTGCCAGCAGTGACCTGGACAGAAATGAAAAACTGTTTTTT. The encoded protein is CASSDLDRNEKLFF.